This T cell receptor beta chain derives from a study of technical replicates of blood from several donors. The CDR3 runs 15 residues. J lost 4 bases, V lost 3 bases, and 10 bases had no gene match. The germline gives CDR1 SQVTM, CDR2 ANQGSEA. Clones were sequenced by immunoSEQ multiplex PCR, and TCRdb holds only the in-frame ones, with some missing. The repertoire holds about 84,000 clones, 97% seen once, with more than 0.15% in the top ten. This receptor was obtained from a human donor in good health. This chain uses TRBV29-1 with TRBJ2-5; 8 bases match TRBD2. Sequenced input: T cells isolated from PBMCs. The CDR3 reads CSVERLALEGETQYF. The CDR3 DNA reads TGCAGCGTTGAGCGACTAGCGCTGGAAGGAGAGACCCAGTACTTC.